The rows below give T cell receptor beta chains drawn from one sample of a study of regulatory T cells in long-lasting Graves disease. MiXCR was run by TCRdb on the multiplex PCR reads, yielding one entry per CDR3 protein. The table shows 350,000 to 400,000 distinct CDR3 sequences, with around 16% occurring only once. The data also belong to a second study, concerning T cells in Graves' hyperthyroidism and ophthalmopathy.

This specimen was peripheral blood mononuclear cells (PBMCs), taken at new diagnosis, from a patient treated with antithyroid drugs. The receptors originated from a woman under 30 with Graves disease. Each CDR3 is given without its conserved first and last residue. Fields, in order: J gene, clone size, V gene, CDR3 protein. Only part of the rows carry a size: once, few, many, or a class if the clone is expanded.

J gene: TRBJ1-4
clone size: -
V gene: TRBV19
CDR3 protein: ASSTGQGLEKLF

J gene: TRBJ2-1
clone size: few
V gene: TRBV7-3
CDR3 protein: ASSASGTSHEQF

J gene: TRBJ2-2
clone size: -
V gene: TRBV29-1
CDR3 protein: SVGISGELF

J gene: TRBJ2-7
clone size: many
V gene: TRBV29-1
CDR3 protein: SVEGHGNYEQY

J gene: TRBJ2-2
clone size: many
V gene: TRBV12-3/TRBV12-4
CDR3 protein: ASRTDNTGELF

J gene: TRBJ2-2
clone size: many
V gene: TRBV20-1
CDR3 protein: SARGTGANTGELF

J gene: TRBJ1-5
clone size: many
V gene: TRBV12-5
CDR3 protein: ASLKGDNLGNQPQH

J gene: TRBJ2-1
clone size: few
V gene: TRBV7-6
CDR3 protein: ASSSRTVNNEQF

J gene: TRBJ2-7
clone size: many
V gene: TRBV3-1
CDR3 protein: ASSRQLAGDSYEQY

J gene: TRBJ2-5
clone size: many
V gene: TRBV7-6
CDR3 protein: ASSPAETQY

J gene: TRBJ2-7
clone size: many
V gene: TRBV30
CDR3 protein: AWSWTGTYEQY

J gene: TRBJ2-3
clone size: many
V gene: TRBV2
CDR3 protein: ASTTGGGTDTQY

J gene: TRBJ2-7
clone size: many
V gene: TRBV24-1
CDR3 protein: ATSDPTGGIYEQY

J gene: TRBJ2-1
clone size: few
V gene: TRBV7-9
CDR3 protein: ASSLEGAGGWYNEQF

J gene: TRBJ2-7
clone size: many
V gene: TRBV12-3/TRBV12-4
CDR3 protein: ASSPGTGTLYEQY

J gene: TRBJ2-5
clone size: many
V gene: TRBV30
CDR3 protein: AWNRASGTGRGETQY